What follows are 20 T cell receptor beta chains derived from one specimen sequenced in a study of CD8 T cells in Susac syndrome. A quantity of about 0.5 to 1 ug RNA underwent reverse transcription using random hexamers. A single record per CDR3 protein comes from TCRdb applying MiXCR to the immunoSEQ multiplex PCR reads. Among over 120,000 distinct CDR3 sequences listed, roughly 94% were seen once. Material: CD4+ T cells from PBMCs. These receptors originate from a human donor in good health.

This chain connects TRBV9 to TRBJ2-1; TRBD2 matches 13 bases. CDR1 SGDLS and CDR2 YYNGEE come from the germline V gene. The length of the CDR3 is 17 residues. V trimming: 5 bases; J trimming: 7 bases; junction bases outside the gene matches: 12. CDR3 amino acids: CASSVGLGLAGLNEQFF. CDR3 coding DNA: TGTGCCAGCAGTGTCGGGTTGGGACTAGCGGGATTAAATGAGCAGTTCTTC.

This chain connects TRBV2 to TRBJ2-7, with D possibly TRBD2 on 5 matching bases. This CDR3 is 14 amino acids long. The V gene's germline CDR1 is SNHLY and CDR2 FYNNEI. Trimming pared 7 bases from V and 3 bases from J, leaving 16 bases between. The CDR3 region has the DNA TGTGCCAGCACTTCGAGAGTAGGAGGCTACGAGCAGTACTTC. This gives the protein CASTSRVGGYEQYF. The complete variable domain, with remaining parts taken from reference TRBV2 and TRBJ2-7, reads EPEVTQTPSHQVTQMGQEVILRCVPISNHLYFYWYRQILGQKVEFLVSFYNNEISEKSEIFDDQFSVERPDGSNFTLKIRSTKLEDSAMYFCASTSRVGGYEQYFGPGTRLTVT.

The rearrangement uses TRBV5-1 and TRBJ2-7, with 8 positions matching TRBD2. Germline V lookup: CDR1 SGHRS, CDR2 YFSETQ. The CDR3 runs to 14 residues. The V gene end was trimmed by 4 bases and the J gene end by 0 bases; junction bases not matched to a gene: 3. CDR3 sequence (DNA): TGCGCCAGCAGCCGGGCGGGAGGCTCCTACGAGCAGTACTTC. Amino acids: CASSRAGGSYEQYF.

The CDR3 loop reads CASSSDWSSYNEQFF. CDR3 bases: TGTGCCAGCAGTTCGGACTGGAGCTCCTACAATGAGCAGTTCTTC. This rearrangement joins TRBV28 to TRBJ2-1, with D possibly matching TRBD2 (5 bases). CDR1 MDHEN and CDR2 SYDVKM come from the germline V gene. V dropped 4 bases and J dropped 0 bases, with 10 bases sitting between them. The CDR3 length is 15 residues.

CDR3 sequence reads: CASSPDRTNTGELFF. The CDR3 DNA reads TGTGCCAGCAGTCCCGACAGAACTAACACCGGGGAGCTGTTTTTT. This chain joins TRBV12-3 or TRBV12-4 and TRBJ2-2, with D tentatively TRBD1 (5 bases). The CDR3 is 15 residues long. V lost 5 bases and J 2 bases, leaving 12 bases between the germline ends.

The chain combines TRBV12-3 or TRBV12-4 with TRBJ2-4, with 9 bases fitting TRBD2. Trimming took 5 bases from V and 0 from J; bases not matched to a gene: 14. The CDR3 sequence is 19 residues long. CDR3 sequence (DNA): TGTGCCAGCAGTCCCCGACTAGCGGCCCTCCCGCTAGCCAAAAACATTCAGTACTTC. Translation: CASSPRLAALPLAKNIQYF.

This chain uses TRBV6-1 with TRBJ2-7; the match to TRBD1 covers 7 bases. Germline CDR1 MNHNS, CDR2 SASEGT. CDR3 length: 16 amino acids. V lost 5 bases, J lost 0 bases, and 10 bases stayed unmatched. The CDR3 DNA sequence: TGTGCCAGCAGTAAGTCTAGACAGGGACCCTCCTACGAGCAGTACTTC. Protein product: CASSKSRQGPSYEQYF.

The J gene is TRBJ1-2, the V gene TRBV5-6; D unresolved. V gave up 6 bases and J gave up 8 bases, with 17 bases separating them. This CDR3 has 13 amino acids. The germline V gene has CDR1 SGHDT and CDR2 YYEEEE. CDR3 DNA: TGTGCCAGCATCCCTTGGGCCCCGGGGGGCTACACCTTC. This translates into CASIPWAPGGYTF.

In its sample, this clonotype was seen once. The V and J genes are TRBV6-5 and TRBJ2-1; 9 nucleotides line up with TRBD1. The germline gives CDR1 MNHEY, CDR2 SVGAGI. The ends lost 4 bases at V and 6 bases at J; junction bases unmatched: 22. The CDR3 is 20 amino acids. The CDR3 nucleotides read TGTGCCAGCAGTTCCTCCGGGGACAGGGATTTCAGTGCAGACTCCAATGAGCAGTTCTTC. Protein product: CASSSSGDRDFSADSNEQFF.

This clonotype was detected once. The V gene is TRBV24-1, the J gene TRBJ1-1; tentative D call: TRBD1 (5 bases). V shed 3 bases and J shed 3 bases, with 10 bases lying between them. Per the germline V gene, CDR1 is KGHDR and CDR2 is SFDVKD. This CDR3 has 14 amino acids. CDR3 loop: CATSDGRDYTEAFF. Written as DNA, the CDR3 is TGTGCCACCAGTGATGGCAGGGATTACACTGAAGCTTTCTTT.

The rearrangement joins TRBV6-1 to TRBJ1-2; 9 bases map to TRBD1. This CDR3 is built from 13 residues. Germline V gene lookup returns CDR1 MNHNS and CDR2 SASEGT. After removal of 5 bases from V and 6 bases from J, the junction contained 4 bases not matched to a gene. CDR3 amino acids: CASSRQGVDGYTF. CDR3 in DNA: TGTGCCAGCAGTCGACAGGGGGTGGATGGCTACACCTTC.

This chain connects TRBV29-1 to TRBJ2-1; no reliable D call. CDR3 length: 11 residues. Per germline, CDR1 SQVTM and CDR2 ANQGSEA. The ends were cut back, 6 bases at V and 6 bases at J, with 9 bases in the middle. The CDR3 loop is CSVLNLNEQFF. The CDR3 DNA is TGCAGCGTCCTGAATCTCAATGAGCAGTTCTTC.

This rearrangement joins TRBV7-2 to TRBJ2-1, with no clear D. Germline assignment: CDR1 SGHTA and CDR2 FQGNSA. Trimming pared 6 bases from V and 0 bases from J, leaving 9 bases between. This CDR3 has 14 amino acids. CDR3 DNA sequence: TGTGCCAGCAGGGCCCAAAGCTCCTACAATGAGCAGTTCTTC. This gives the protein CASRAQSSYNEQFF.

The V and J genes are TRBV2 and TRBJ1-2, with D unclear. V lost 0 bases and J 4 bases, leaving 9 bases between the germline ends. CDR3 length equals 14 residues. Per the germline V gene, CDR1 is SNHLY and CDR2 is FYNNEI. This CDR3 is CASSEALESYGYTF. DNA for the CDR3: TGTGCCAGCAGTGAAGCGCTTGAGTCCTATGGCTACACCTTC.

The chain uses TRBV7-3 and TRBJ2-1, with unresolved D. From germline, CDR1 is SGHTA and CDR2 FQGTGA. The CDR3 is 14 amino acids. The ends were cut back, 5 bases at V and 5 bases at J, with 13 bases in the middle. The CDR3: CASSLSRANNEQFF. CDR3 in DNA: TGTGCCAGCAGCCTCTCCCGGGCTAACAATGAGCAGTTCTTC.

The CDR3 nucleotides read TGTGCCAGTAGGTCTGCGGGGGACAATGAGCAGTTCTTC. Amino acid sequence: CASRSAGDNEQFF. V usage is TRBV19 and J usage is TRBJ2-1; the match to TRBD2 covers 7 bases. Losses at the gene ends were 6 bases for V and 5 bases for J; bases not matched to a gene: 4. Germline-derived CDR1 and CDR2 are LNHDA and SQIVND (reference sequence). There are 13 residues in the CDR3.

The V gene is TRBV20-1, the J gene TRBJ2-7; 8 bases map to TRBD2. Germline V gene sequence: CDR1 DFQATT, CDR2 SNEGSKA (reference sequence). The CDR3 is made up of 16 amino acids. Trimming removed 3 bases from V and 7 bases from J; junction bases left unmatched: 17. The CDR3 sequence: CSASPWGVAGGREQYF. The CDR3 coding sequence is TGCAGTGCTAGCCCCTGGGGGGTGGCGGGGGGTAGGGAGCAGTACTTC.

The genes are TRBV20-1 and TRBJ2-3; D not certain. Looked up from germline, CDR1 is DFQATT and CDR2 is SNEGSKA (reference sequence). CDR3 length equals 12 residues. V lost 4 bases to trimming and J lost 1 base, with 6 bases between them. CDR3 nucleotides: TGCAGTGCTAACGGGCGCACAGATACGCAGTATTTT. It specifies CSANGRTDTQYF.

J is TRBJ1-2 and V is TRBV12-3 or TRBV12-4; the match to TRBD1 covers 7 bases. V was clipped by 6 bases and J by 8 bases; unmatched bases: 9. The CDR3 has 13 residues. As DNA, the CDR3 is TGTGCCAGCAGCTATGACAGGGTTAGAGGCTACACCTTC. This codes for CASSYDRVRGYTF.

The chain couples TRBV20-1 to TRBJ2-1, with TRBD2 as a possible D gene (6 bases). V dropped 0 bases and J dropped 6 bases, with 18 bases sitting between them. CDR3 length: 16 residues. Germline CDR1 is DFQATT and CDR2 is SNEGSKA (reference sequence). As DNA, the CDR3 is TGCAGTGCTAGAGATTTGGCGGAGGGTCTTTTCAATGAGCAGTTCTTC. This codes for CSARDLAEGLFNEQFF.